The rows below give T cell receptor beta chains drawn from one sample of a study of T cell changes during pregnancy in multiple sclerosis. Sequenced by immunoSEQ multiplex PCR; TCRdb stores in-frame clones only, minus some. This table holds approximately 60,000 clones, just over 90% found once. Sequences were derived from peripheral blood, sampled in the second trimester of pregnancy. The receptor source for this set is a female donor with multiple sclerosis, enrolled in a pregnancy study. CDR3s include the opening cysteine and the closing phenylalanine or tryptophan. A D gene is named only where the DNA matches it firmly. A clone size is listed for some rows: how often the clone was seen (once, few, many), or a class if it is expanded.

clone size	V gene	D gene	J gene	CDR3 DNA	CDR3 protein
.	TRBV2	.	TRBJ2-5	TGTGCCAGCACGCGGGGGCTCATAGAGACCCAGTACTTC	CASTRGLIETQYF
once	TRBV7-2	.	TRBJ1-1	TGTGCCAGCAGCTTCGGTTCAGGGATTGTAACTGAAGCTTTCTTT	CASSFGSGIVTEAFF
.	TRBV6-5	.	TRBJ2-2	TGTGCCAGCAGTTACTCGATCGGGGAGGTCACCGGGGAGCTGTTTTTT	CASSYSIGEVTGELFF
.	TRBV5-1	TRBD1	TRBJ1-1	TGCGCCAGCAGCTTCCGGGACAGGGGGTACACTGAAGCTTTCTTT	CASSFRDRGYTEAFF
.	TRBV10-3	TRBD1	TRBJ1-2	TGTGCCATCTCTGGACAGGCTGTCGGCTACACCTTC	CAISGQAVGYTF
.	TRBV19	.	TRBJ1-5	TGTGCCTCCGCGGGCCTCACTTTTAGCAATCAGCCCCAGCATTTT	CASAGLTFSNQPQHF
.	TRBV27	.	TRBJ2-4	TGTGCCAGCAGCTCCCTTAAAAGAGGGCCCGACCTCCCAAACATTCAGTACTTC	CASSSLKRGPDLPNIQYF
once	TRBV6-5	TRBD1	TRBJ1-5	TGTGCCAGCAGTTCCCTGACAGGGGATCAGCCCCAGCATTTT	CASSSLTGDQPQHF
.	TRBV19	.	TRBJ1-6	TGTGCCAGTAGTATAGAGCGGTCTCCTCTGGGTCTTTCACCCCTCCACTTT	CASSIERSPLGLSPLHF
.	TRBV27	.	TRBJ1-6	TGTGCCAGCAGGGGGAGCGGGGCATCGGATTCACCCCTCCACTTT	CASRGSGASDSPLHF
.	TRBV27	.	TRBJ1-2	TGTGCCAGTTCTATACGCGGGGGGGCCTATGACTACACCTTC	CASSIRGGAYDYTF
.	TRBV5-5	.	TRBJ2-3	TGTGCCAGCAGCTTGGTTTTTGGCAGGGGAAGGGATACGCAGTATTTT	CASSLVFGRGRDTQYF
.	TRBV6-5	TRBD1	TRBJ2-1	TGTGCCAGCAGTCGGGACAGCCTCGGATACAATGAGCAGTTCTTC	CASSRDSLGYNEQFF
once	TRBV7-3	.	TRBJ1-6	TGTGCCAGCAGCGTTCAGGGGAAATATAATTCACCCCTCCACTTT	CASSVQGKYNSPLHF
few	TRBV7-3	.	TRBJ1-1	TGTGCCAGCAGCTTAGACATAGTGGGCACTGAAGCTTTCTTT	CASSLDIVGTEAFF
.	TRBV7-2	TRBD1	TRBJ2-1	TGTGCCAGCAGCTCCCGGGACAGGCTTTTCAATGAGCAGTTCTTC	CASSSRDRLFNEQFF
.	TRBV11-2	.	TRBJ1-6	TGTGCCAGCAGCTTAGATGCAGCGGATAATTCACCCCTCCACTTT	CASSLDAADNSPLHF
.	TRBV7-9	.	TRBJ1-2	TGTGCCAGCAGCTTAGTGAGTGTCTATGGCTACACCTTC	CASSLVSVYGYTF
.	TRBV7-2	TRBD2	TRBJ2-3	TGTGCCAGCAGCCTCAGGCTTAGCGGGGCCTCAGATACGCAGTATTTT	CASSLRLSGASDTQYF
.	TRBV5-1	.	TRBJ1-1	TGCGCCAGCAGCTTGGTCCTCGGGGGGAACACTGAAGCTTTCTTT	CASSLVLGGNTEAFF
few	TRBV28	.	TRBJ1-6	TGTGCCAGCAGTTTAGTGAGCTCCTATAATTCACCCCTCCACTTT	CASSLVSSYNSPLHF
.	TRBV20-1	TRBD1	TRBJ2-7	TGCAGTGCCCGGGACAGGGAGAAGCAGTACTTC	CSARDREKQYF
.	TRBV13	TRBD2	TRBJ2-5	TGTGCCAGCAGCTTAGTGGGGGGGGAGACCCAGTACTTC	CASSLVGGETQYF
.	TRBV6-6	TRBD1	TRBJ1-6	TGTGCCAGCAGACGGGGACAGGAGAATTCACCCCTCCACTTT	CASRRGQENSPLHF
.	TRBV6-5	.	TRBJ2-7	TGTGCCAGCAGACCCCCCGGGGTCTACGAGCAGTACTTC	CASRPPGVYEQYF
.	TRBV6-5	TRBD1	TRBJ1-4	TGTGCCAGCAGCTTACAGGGGGGGAGGGATGAAAAACTGTTTTTT	CASSLQGGRDEKLFF
.	TRBV18	.	TRBJ2-1	TGTGCCAGCTCACCCCCGTCCTACAATGAGCAGTTCTTC	CASSPPSYNEQFF
.	TRBV6-5	TRBD1	TRBJ1-5	TGTGCCAGCAGTTACACAGGGGGGCTGACCCAGCATTTT	CASSYTGGLTQHF
.	TRBV11-2	TRBD2	TRBJ2-7	TGTGCCAGCAGGCGGGGGAGGGCCTACGAGCAGTACTTC	CASRRGRAYEQYF
.	TRBV19	TRBD1	TRBJ1-6	TGTGCCAGTAGCGGGACAGGGGGCGGTCATTCACCCCTCCACTTT	CASSGTGGGHSPLHF
once	TRBV5-6	.	TRBJ1-2	TGTGCCAGCAGCTTTAACCCCGGCGGTAAATATGGCTACACCTTC	CASSFNPGGKYGYTF
.	TRBV4-3	.	TRBJ1-4	TGCGCCAGCAGCCAAGATTACGGGGAAAAACTGTTTTTT	CASSQDYGEKLFF
.	TRBV4-1	.	TRBJ1-4	TGCGCCAGCAGCTGGAGATGGCCAACTAATGAAAAACTGTTTTTT	CASSWRWPTNEKLFF
.	TRBV4-1	.	TRBJ1-1	TGCGCCAGCAGCCAAGATCGGTTCGGCGCAGGGCGCACTGAAGCTTTCTTT	CASSQDRFGAGRTEAFF
few	TRBV4-2	TRBD1	TRBJ1-2	TGTGCCAGCAGCCAAGCCCGGGACAGGGGCTATGGCTACACCTTC	CASSQARDRGYGYTF
.	TRBV19	.	TRBJ1-5	TGTGCCAGTAGTATATTGGGGGCCAAAATTAGCAATCAGCCCCAGCATTTT	CASSILGAKISNQPQHF
.	TRBV7-9	.	TRBJ1-2	TGTGCCAGCACCTGGAGAGGGAATGGCTACACCTTC	CASTWRGNGYTF
.	TRBV27	TRBD1	TRBJ1-6	TGTGCCAGCAGTTTAAGTTCCGGGACAGGGCTTTCACCCCTCCACTTT	CASSLSSGTGLSPLHF
.	TRBV4-1	TRBD1	TRBJ2-7	TGCGCCAGCAGCCAGGATTTCCGGGACAGGGTCACCTACGAGCAGTACTTC	CASSQDFRDRVTYEQYF
.	TRBV6-6	TRBD1	TRBJ2-7	TGTGCCAGCAGTTCGGGCGGGACAGGGGGCAACGAGCAGTACTTC	CASSSGGTGGNEQYF
.	TRBV6-4	TRBD2	TRBJ2-3	TGTGCCAGCAGTGACTCGAGCGGGGGCACAGATACGCAGTATTTT	CASSDSSGGTDTQYF
once	TRBV6-5	.	TRBJ1-5	TGTGCCAGCAGTTACTCCACATCCGCGGCCCAGCATTTT	CASSYSTSAAQHF
.	TRBV7-2	TRBD1	TRBJ2-5	TGTGCCAGCAGCTTAAACAGGGGCAGGGAGACCCAGTACTTC	CASSLNRGRETQYF
.	TRBV5-5	TRBD2	TRBJ2-3	TGTGCCAGCAGGCACAGGGGTGCAAGCGGGGGGATCACAGATACGCAGTATTTT	CASRHRGASGGITDTQYF
.	TRBV20-1	.	TRBJ1-5	TGCAGTGCCTCAGGCAATCAGCCCCAGCATTTT	CSASGNQPQHF
.	TRBV11-3	.	TRBJ1-4	TGTGCCAGCAGCTTAGACAGGTTCGAGAATGAAAAACTGTTTTTT	CASSLDRFENEKLFF
.	TRBV7-6	TRBD1	TRBJ2-7	TGTGCCAGCAGTCACGACAGGGTGGGAAGCTCCTACGAGCAGTACTTC	CASSHDRVGSSYEQYF
.	TRBV20-1	.	TRBJ2-4	TGCAGTGCTTGGGAGCGCGGCATTCAGTACTTC	CSAWERGIQYF
.	TRBV2	TRBD1	TRBJ2-7	TGTGCCAGCACTGAATGGGGACAGGCCTACGAGCAGTACTTC	CASTEWGQAYEQYF
.	TRBV2	.	TRBJ1-2	TGTGCCAGCAGTGGCTCCGGGACTAACTATGGCTACACCTTC	CASSGSGTNYGYTF
.	TRBV2	.	TRBJ1-3	TGTGCCAGCACCGGGGGAAACACCATATATTTT	CASTGGNTIYF
.	TRBV19	.	TRBJ1-2	TGTGCCAGTCTCCCGGGACCCTTCAGGGGTGGCTACACCTTC	CASLPGPFRGGYTF
.	TRBV7-2	TRBD2	TRBJ2-1	TGTGCCAGCAGCTTAGAACTAGCGGGGGAGGGCCTTTACAATGAGCAGTTCTTC	CASSLELAGEGLYNEQFF
.	TRBV6-6	TRBD1	TRBJ1-5	TGTGCCAGCAGTTACTTCGGGGACAGTAGCAATCAGCCCCAGCATTTT	CASSYFGDSSNQPQHF
.	TRBV6-4	TRBD2	TRBJ2-3	TGTGCCAGCAGACCCTTAGCGGGGGGGACCACAGATACGCAGTATTTT	CASRPLAGGTTDTQYF
.	TRBV5-4	TRBD1	TRBJ2-7	TGTGCCAGCAGCTCCCGAGCTGACAGGGGGCGCGACGAGCAGTACTTC	CASSSRADRGRDEQYF
.	TRBV5-1	.	TRBJ2-1	TGCGCCAGCAGCCCCAACACGGGGGGCCTCCGGGAGCAGTTCTTC	CASSPNTGGLREQFF
.	TRBV7-2	TRBD1	TRBJ1-6	TGTGCCAGCAGCAGGAGGACAGGGGGAGATTCACCCCTCCACTTT	CASSRRTGGDSPLHF